Listed below are T cell receptor beta chains from one sample, sequenced in a study of blood T cells in healthy people across ages. TCRdb reprocessed the 5' RACE reads via MiXCR and lists one record per CDR3 protein. This table holds hundreds of thousands of distinct CDR3 sequences, under 65% found once. Sequences were obtained from blood. The receptors shown here come from a man aged 55 to 70 in good health. CDR3s include the opening cysteine and the closing phenylalanine or tryptophan. D genes are given only for firm matches. The listing skips clone size in some rows; elsewhere it reads once, few, many or a size class.

abundance: -; v_gene: TRBV12-3/TRBV12-4; j_gene: TRBJ1-2; d_gene: -; CDR3nt: TGTGCCAGCAGCTACTTTTGGGGGGGCTATGGCTACACCTTC; CDR3aa: CASSYFWGGYGYTF
abundance: -; v_gene: TRBV10-1; j_gene: TRBJ2-1; d_gene: -; CDR3nt: TGCGCCAGCAGTGACCTAGGGGGCCGCGGGGCCAATGAGCAGTTCTTC; CDR3aa: CASSDLGGRGANEQFF
abundance: -; v_gene: TRBV5-1; j_gene: TRBJ2-3; d_gene: -; CDR3nt: TGCGCCAGCAGCTTGGGGAAAACGGATACGCAGTATTTT; CDR3aa: CASSLGKTDTQYF
abundance: few; v_gene: TRBV12-3/TRBV12-4; j_gene: TRBJ2-3; d_gene: -; CDR3nt: TGTGCCAGCAGTTTTTCGGGCCGCACAGATACGCAGTATTTT; CDR3aa: CASSFSGRTDTQYF
abundance: many; v_gene: TRBV6-2/TRBV6-3; j_gene: TRBJ1-6; d_gene: -; CDR3nt: TGTGCCAGCAGTTACTCGTTTTCCGGTTATAATTCACCCCTCCACTTT; CDR3aa: CASSYSFSGYNSPLHF
abundance: few; v_gene: TRBV29-1; j_gene: TRBJ2-1; d_gene: -; CDR3nt: TGCAGCTCGGGTCCCACCTGGAATGAGCAGTTCTTC; CDR3aa: CSSGPTWNEQFF
abundance: -; v_gene: TRBV20-1; j_gene: TRBJ2-3; d_gene: TRBD2; CDR3nt: TGCAGTGCTAGCTCGGGACTAGCGGGGACTACGCAGTATTTT; CDR3aa: CSASSGLAGTTQYF
abundance: few; v_gene: TRBV20-1; j_gene: TRBJ2-5; d_gene: TRBD1; CDR3nt: TGCAGTGCTTCTATAGGGACAGGGGGCAGAGAGACCCAGTACTTC; CDR3aa: CSASIGTGGRETQYF
abundance: -; v_gene: TRBV2; j_gene: TRBJ1-4; d_gene: -; CDR3nt: TGTGCCAGCAGTATGATGTTGGGAAAACTGTTTTTT; CDR3aa: CASSMMLGKLFF
abundance: -; v_gene: TRBV7-9; j_gene: TRBJ1-1; d_gene: -; CDR3nt: TGTGCCAGCAGTATTCAGGATGAAGCTTTCTTT; CDR3aa: CASSIQDEAFF
abundance: -; v_gene: TRBV3-1; j_gene: TRBJ1-2; d_gene: -; CDR3nt: TGTGCCAGCAGCCAAGTGAACAGACACTATGGCTACACCTTC; CDR3aa: CASSQVNRHYGYTF
abundance: few; v_gene: TRBV9; j_gene: TRBJ2-1; d_gene: -; CDR3nt: TGTGCCAGCAGCGTGGGGGGGCGTTACAATGAGCAGTTCTTC; CDR3aa: CASSVGGRYNEQFF
abundance: once; v_gene: TRBV29-1; j_gene: TRBJ2-3; d_gene: TRBD2; CDR3nt: TGCAGCGTTTCCGGGACTAATGGTAATACGCAGTATTTT; CDR3aa: CSVSGTNGNTQYF
abundance: -; v_gene: TRBV10-3; j_gene: TRBJ2-7; d_gene: -; CDR3nt: TGTGCCATCAGTGAAGGGGGGGCGGTCGAGCAGTACTTC; CDR3aa: CAISEGGAVEQYF
abundance: few; v_gene: TRBV6-9; j_gene: TRBJ2-3; d_gene: -; CDR3nt: TGTGCCAGCAGTTACCCCCCTATCGGGGCACCAGATGGGGCCACAGATACGCAGTATTTT; CDR3aa: CASSYPPIGAPDGATDTQYF
abundance: -; v_gene: TRBV10-3; j_gene: TRBJ2-4; d_gene: -; CDR3nt: TGTGCCATCAGTGAGTCGAGCCAGGGGTACGGCATTCAGTACTTC; CDR3aa: CAISESSQGYGIQYF
abundance: -; v_gene: TRBV6-1; j_gene: TRBJ1-1; d_gene: -; CDR3nt: TGTGCCAGCGAACAGTATATGAACACTGAAGCTTTCTTT; CDR3aa: CASEQYMNTEAFF
abundance: -; v_gene: TRBV20-1; j_gene: TRBJ2-3; d_gene: -; CDR3nt: TGCAGTGCTAAAAGGGCTCCAGATACGCAGTATTTT; CDR3aa: CSAKRAPDTQYF
abundance: -; v_gene: TRBV7-9; j_gene: TRBJ2-5; d_gene: TRBD2; CDR3nt: TGTGCCAGCAGCTACGGGGGGTACCAAGAGACCCAGTACTTC; CDR3aa: CASSYGGYQETQYF
abundance: -; v_gene: TRBV7-2; j_gene: TRBJ2-3; d_gene: TRBD2; CDR3nt: TGTGCCAGCAGCTCCCCTCCGGGACTAGGTACAGATACGCAGTATTTT; CDR3aa: CASSSPPGLGTDTQYF
abundance: -; v_gene: TRBV11-2; j_gene: TRBJ2-1; d_gene: -; CDR3nt: TGTGCCAGCAGCTTAGAATGGGGAGTGGGTGAGCAGTTCTTC; CDR3aa: CASSLEWGVGEQFF
abundance: -; v_gene: TRBV5-1; j_gene: TRBJ2-2; d_gene: -; CDR3nt: TGCGTCAGCAGCACCGACGGGGAGCTGTTTTTT; CDR3aa: CVSSTDGELFF
abundance: -; v_gene: TRBV12-3/TRBV12-4; j_gene: TRBJ2-1; d_gene: -; CDR3nt: TGTGCCATTGCGACCGGCGGGACAGCAAACAATGAGCAGTTCTTC; CDR3aa: CAIATGGTANNEQFF
abundance: -; v_gene: TRBV7-9; j_gene: TRBJ1-2; d_gene: TRBD1; CDR3nt: TGTGCCAGCAGCCGAGGACAGGGGGCGGACTATGGCTACACCTTC; CDR3aa: CASSRGQGADYGYTF
abundance: -; v_gene: TRBV5-1; j_gene: TRBJ2-6; d_gene: -; CDR3nt: TGCGCCAGCAGCGGTACCGGGACGGGGACCTCTGGGGCCAACGTCCTGACTTTC; CDR3aa: CASSGTGTGTSGANVLTF
abundance: -; v_gene: TRBV7-9; j_gene: TRBJ2-5; d_gene: -; CDR3nt: TGTGCCAGCAGCTCCGCGAGAGGGGAGCAGTACTTC; CDR3aa: CASSSARGEQYF
abundance: -; v_gene: TRBV28; j_gene: TRBJ2-5; d_gene: TRBD1; CDR3nt: TGTGCCAGCAGTCCAGGGGGCGAGGCCATTGTTAGGTACTTC; CDR3aa: CASSPGGEAIVRYF
abundance: -; v_gene: TRBV6-1; j_gene: TRBJ2-1; d_gene: -; CDR3nt: TGTGCCAGCAGGTGGGCGGGGCAGGAGGAGCAGTTCTTC; CDR3aa: CASRWAGQEEQFF
abundance: few; v_gene: TRBV5-6; j_gene: TRBJ2-7; d_gene: -; CDR3nt: TGTGCCAGCAGCATGGGCTACGAGCAGTACTTC; CDR3aa: CASSMGYEQYF
abundance: -; v_gene: TRBV11-2; j_gene: TRBJ2-3; d_gene: TRBD2; CDR3nt: TGTGCCAGCAGCGCCCGGACTAGCGGGGTGGTCGCAGATACGCAGTATTTT; CDR3aa: CASSARTSGVVADTQYF